This T cell receptor (beta chain) appears in the sequencing data of a study of T-cell reconstitution after alpha-beta-depleted transplantation in children. Study results and caveats: Surviving recipient T cells and intrathymic progenitors accounted for some patients' high TCRbeta diversity at day 60. Reports say that about two months after transplant, the alpha-beta T cells came out of several hundred graft clones that had expanded.

Preparation of the TCRbeta library involved a method that used unique molecular identifiers. TCRdb independently ran MiXCR on the PCR reads; one entry per CDR3 protein. In the table there are around 960,000 distinct CDR3 sequences, about 29% of which are singletons. This CDR3 contains 16 residues. In germline, CDR1 is LGHDT, CDR2 YNNKEL (reference sequence). The V end lost 4 bases, the J end lost 8 bases, and 21 bases lay between the germline ends. To note about this clonotype: Its antigen is unidentified.

V usage is TRBV3-1 and J usage is TRBJ2-1, with D possibly matching TRBD2 (7 bases). The sequence was obtained from a boy under three years old who had a stem cell transplant for SCID, so the T cells may come from the graft donor. This specimen consisted of PBMCs, mostly from graft donor cells, obtained 360 days after TCRalphabeta/CD19-depleted stem cell transplant. The CDR3 coding sequence is TGTGCCAGCAGCCCATGGGGGAGGGGGGGCGTCGATGAGCAGTTCTTC. As protein: CASSPWGRGGVDEQFF.